Following are 14 T cell receptor beta chains from one sample sequenced in a study of a mutant IDH1 vaccine in newly diagnosed glioma (dated by TCRdb to the early 2020s). Receptor libraries were prepared by the immunoSEQ multiplex PCR assay. Sourced from immuneACCESS, this table was stored by TCRdb with only in-frame sequences that have V and J called. A share of the clones is absent; for the studies checked, an unresolved V gene accounts for under half, and the remainder has no known explanation. Counted in this sample were tens of thousands of clones; around 75% of them appeared once. Of the sample, 8.9% is held by the ten largest clones. No antigen is known for these receptors. The intended sense of this specimen's time point label: week 47, end of study. Each vaccine dose was 300 ug of a 20-mer mutant IDH1 peptide in Montanide, given subcutaneously with topical imiquimod. The starting material was PBMCs, obtained from a glioma patient whose treatment included an IDH1 peptide vaccine. The receptors come from a man aged 40-50 years with glioma.

The rearrangement joins TRBV27 to TRBJ2-3; 7 nucleotides align to TRBD1. The CDR3 extends over 13 amino acids. V shed 2 bases and J 5 bases; nucleotides not matched to a gene: 1. Germline values: CDR1 MNHEY, CDR2 SMNVEV (reference sequence). The CDR3 DNA reads TGTGCCAGCAGTTTAAACAGGGGAGATACGCAGTATTTT. Translated: CASSLNRGDTQYF.

The chain employs TRBV7-9 and TRBJ2-3, with TRBD2 identical over 9 bases. Trimming took 2 bases from V and 2 from J; bases not matched to a gene: 2. Germline lookup yields CDR1 SEHNR and CDR2 FQNEAQ (reference sequence). CDR3 length: 15 amino acids. The CDR3 region is CASSLLAGYTDTQYF. The DNA for the CDR3 is TGTGCCAGCAGCTTACTAGCGGGGTACACAGATACGCAGTATTTT.

This clone was recorded only once. This sequence joins TRBV19 and TRBJ1-2, with D unresolved. The CDR3 is 14 amino acids. Per the germline V gene, CDR1 is LNHDA and CDR2 is SQIVND (reference sequence). Deletions cut 7 bases from V and 2 bases from J, with 14 bases between. The CDR3 loop is CASTRVTRNYGYTF. CDR3 coding DNA: TGTGCCAGTACCCGGGTGACAAGGAACTATGGCTACACCTTC.

The V gene is TRBV4-3, the J gene TRBJ1-1; unclear D gene. Deletions cut 1 base from V and 6 bases from J, with 21 bases between. The CDR3 is 17 amino acids. CDR1 and CDR2 from the germline V gene are LGHNA and YSLEER. For the CDR3, the DNA is TGCGCCAGCAGCCAAGGGACCCACAGTTCGGGGAATCCTGAAGCTTTCTTT. This codes for CASSQGTHSSGNPEAFF.

V usage is TRBV28 and J usage is TRBJ2-2; D unclear. V lost 6 bases and J 0 bases, leaving 2 bases between the germline ends. CDR1 is MDHEN and CDR2 is SYDVKM in the germline V gene. The CDR3 runs 12 residues. DNA of the CDR3: TGTGCCAGCAGGACGAACACCGGGGAGCTGTTTTTT. Translation gives CASRTNTGELFF.

This rearrangement joins TRBV11-2 to TRBJ2-1; the match to TRBD2 covers 7 bases. Germline CDR1 and CDR2: SGHAT and FQNNGV. V trimming: 0 bases; J trimming: 7 bases; junction bases outside the gene matches: 9. This CDR3 contains 16 residues. The CDR3 coding sequence is TGTGCCAGCAGCTTAGATTTGGGGGAGGGACGGAATGAGCAGTTCTTC. This codes for CASSLDLGEGRNEQFF. The variable domain in full, completed from reference TRBV11-2 and TRBJ2-1, reads EAGVAQSPRYKIIEKRQSVAFWCNPISGHATLYWYQQILGQGPKLLIQFQNNGVVDDSQLPKDRFSAERLKGVDSTLKIQPAKLEDSAVYLCASSLDLGEGRNEQFFGPGTRLTVL.

This rearrangement joins TRBV7-9 to TRBJ2-5; D remains ambiguous. The germline V gene encodes CDR1 SEHNR and CDR2 FQNEAQ (reference sequence). V lost 2 bases, J lost 5 bases, and 3 bases lay in between. This CDR3 has 11 amino acids. The DNA for the CDR3 is TGTGCCAGCAGCTTATCTGAGACCCAGTACTTC. It encodes CASSLSETQYF.

This clone appeared a few times. The V call is TRBV5-6, the J call TRBJ2-2; TRBD1 matches 7 bases. The length of the CDR3 is 14 residues. V was pared by 4 bases and J by 7 bases, with 7 bases of the junction left unmatched. Germline assignment: CDR1 SGHDT and CDR2 YYEEEE. CDR3: CASSRRQGGGELFF. DNA for the CDR3: TGTGCCAGCAGCAGAAGACAGGGCGGCGGGGAGCTGTTTTTT. Drawing the rest from reference TRBV5-6 and TRBJ2-2, the complete variable domain is DAGVTQSPTHLIKTRGQQVTLRCSPKSGHDTVSWYQQALGQGPQFIFQYYEEEERQRGNFPDRFSGHQFPNYSSELNVNALLLGDSALYLCASSRRQGGGELFFGEGSRLTVL.

This chain connects TRBV27 to TRBJ1-2; 7 bases are a match to TRBD1. The CDR3 totals 16 residues. The germline gives CDR1 MNHEY, CDR2 SMNVEV (reference sequence). With V trimmed by 10 bases and J by 3 bases, 17 bases remained unmatched. The CDR3 region has the DNA TGTGCCACCTCGACTCTCCCAGGGGACAGAGACTATGGCTACACCTTC. Its translation: CATSTLPGDRDYGYTF.

The chain has TRBV18 and TRBJ1-1, with D perhaps TRBD1 (6 bases). Between the trimmed V and J ends, which lost 6 bases and 5 bases, there was a span of 10 bases. The germline gives CDR1 KGHSH, CDR2 LQKENI. This CDR3 contains 12 residues. CDR3 sequence reads: CASSQRGTEAFF. In DNA form, the CDR3 reads TGTGCCAGCTCCCAAAGGGGGACTGAAGCTTTCTTT.

The chain couples TRBV7-9 to TRBJ1-5; the D gene is possibly TRBD1 (5 bases). The CDR3 runs to 13 residues. V was shortened by 6 bases and J by 3 bases, with 9 bases between the two germline ends. The germline V gene encodes CDR1 SEHNR and CDR2 FQNEAQ (reference sequence). The CDR3 here is CASSRQLNQPQHF. CDR3 nucleotides: TGTGCCAGCAGTCGACAGCTCAATCAGCCCCAGCATTTT.

CDR3 coding DNA: TGTGCCAGCAGTGACCTAAGACAGGGGTCCCCAGATACGCAGTATTTT. This encodes CASSDLRQGSPDTQYF. V usage is TRBV6-1 and J usage is TRBJ2-3, with TRBD1 matching 8 bases. The V gene end was trimmed by 3 bases and the J gene end by 4 bases; junction bases not matched to a gene: 9. CDR1 is MNHNS, CDR2 SASEGT, per germline. The CDR3 consists of 16 residues.

The J gene is TRBJ2-7, the V gene TRBV25-1, with 10 bases aligning to TRBD2. There are 17 residues in the CDR3. CDR1 MGHDK and CDR2 SYGVNS come from the germline V gene. The V segment lost 0 bases and the J segment 1 base; nucleotides outside the gene matches: 6. The CDR3 loop is CASSEYGGSGGSYEQYF. The CDR3 DNA reads as TGTGCCAGCAGTGAATATGGTGGTAGCGGGGGGTCCTACGAGCAGTACTTC.

The chain uses TRBV10-1 and TRBJ2-3, with D maybe TRBD2 (5 bases). Germline assignment: CDR1 WNHNN and CDR2 SYGVQD (reference sequence). V was pared by 8 bases and J by 0 bases, with 12 bases between. The CDR3 loop spans 14 amino acids. The chain's CDR3 is CASGGSRSTDTQYF. CDR3 coding DNA: TGCGCCAGCGGAGGCTCGCGAAGCACAGATACGCAGTATTTT.